Listed below are T cell receptor beta chains from one sample, sequenced in a study of Graves' ophthalmopathy and Graves' hyperthyroidism. MiXCR, applied by TCRdb to the multiplex PCR reads, yields one record per CDR3 protein. The data hold 680,000 or so distinct CDR3 sequences, with about a fifth observed a single time. Sequenced sample: peripheral blood. The receptors were gathered from a woman aged 18-29 years with stable Graves' hyperthyroidism. Some clones in this sample may be carry-over from other donors' samples. CDR3s include the opening cysteine and the closing phenylalanine or tryptophan. The D gene is left open where the match is weak. Clone size, where shown, is once, few, many, or a class for clones that have expanded.

V	D	J	size	length	DNA	CDR3
TRBV20-1	NA	TRBJ1-5	many	12	TGCAGTGCTAGTGTTCGCGGGCAGCCCCAGCATTTT	CSASVRGQPQHF
TRBV6-2/TRBV6-3	NA	TRBJ2-2	few	13	TGTGCCAGCAGTAGACTAGGCCCCGGGGAGCTGTTTTTT	CASSRLGPGELFF
TRBV28	NA	TRBJ2-4	many	16	TGTGCCAGCAGTTTCCCTAGGGAAGGAACCAAAAACATTCAGTACTTC	CASSFPREGTKNIQYF
TRBV3-1	NA	TRBJ2-5	few	14	TGTGCCAGCAGCCAACGGGGGCAGAGGGGGACCCAGTACTTC	CASSQRGQRGTQYF
TRBV28	NA	TRBJ2-5	many	13	TGTGCCAGCACCCGGTCCCCGGGGGAGACCCAGTACTTC	CASTRSPGETQYF
TRBV12-3/TRBV12-4	NA	TRBJ1-2	many	14	TGTGCCAGCTCCCGTGACGGTCCTAACTATGGCTACACCTTC	CASSRDGPNYGYTF
TRBV3-1	TRBD2	TRBJ2-7	many	16	TGTGCCAGCAGCCCTTCCGGGACTAGCGGCGGCCGAGAGCAGTACTTC	CASSPSGTSGGREQYF
TRBV10-3	NA	TRBJ1-1	NA	14	TGTGCCATCAGGACACAGGTCATGAACACTGAAGCTTTCTTT	CAIRTQVMNTEAFF
TRBV6-5	NA	TRBJ2-7	NA	16	TGTGCCAGCAGTTACTTGTTCGGGACTCGCTCCTACGAGCAGTACTTC	CASSYLFGTRSYEQYF
TRBV20-1	NA	TRBJ2-7	many	11	TGCAGTGCTAGGGGTGAGCACGAGCAGTACTTC	CSARGEHEQYF
TRBV28	TRBD1	TRBJ1-2	NA	16	TGTGCCAGCACCCTCTTGCCGGGACAGACGGGGAATGGCTACACCTTC	CASTLLPGQTGNGYTF
TRBV28	TRBD2	TRBJ2-7	NA	17	TGTGCCAGCAGTTCCCGAGGACTAGCGGGAATCTTAAGCGAGCAGTACTTC	CASSSRGLAGILSEQYF
TRBV2	NA	TRBJ2-4	NA	13	TGTGCCAGCGGCAGGGCGGAGGAAAACATTAAGTACTTC	CASGRAEENIKYF
TRBV19	NA	TRBJ1-5	NA	15	TGTGCCAGTACCCGCTTCCCATGGAACAATCAGCCCCAGCATTTT	CASTRFPWNNQPQHF
TRBV12-3/TRBV12-4	NA	TRBJ2-1	many	14	TGTGCCAGCCAAATGCCGAACTCCTACAATGAGCAGTTCTTC	CASQMPNSYNEQFF
TRBV12-3/TRBV12-4	TRBD2	TRBJ2-7	NA	14	TGTGCCACCTCGGATAATCGCGGGAGCTACGAGCAGTACTTC	CATSDNRGSYEQYF
TRBV20-1	NA	TRBJ2-5	many	14	TGCAGTGCTAGTAGGGGACAAATCCAAGAGACCCAGTACTTC	CSASRGQIQETQYF
TRBV9	NA	TRBJ2-2	many	13	TGTGCCAGCAGCGTAGTAGAGGCCGGGGAGCTGTTTTTT	CASSVVEAGELFF
TRBV12-3/TRBV12-4	NA	TRBJ2-7	many	12	TGTGCCAGCAGTTTTACAGCCTACGAGCAGTACTTC	CASSFTAYEQYF
TRBV2	TRBD1	TRBJ2-7	many	14	TGTGCCAGCAGGGGGGACAGAGTGGTCTACGAGCAGTACTTC	CASRGDRVVYEQYF
TRBV7-8	TRBD2	TRBJ2-7	once	15	TGTGCCAGCAGCTCCCGGGCGGGAGCAGCCTACGAGCAGTACTTC	CASSSRAGAAYEQYF
TRBV27	TRBD1	TRBJ1-6	NA	15	TGTGCCAGCAGTTCCACAGGGGGCAATAATTCACCCCTCCACTTT	CASSSTGGNNSPLHF
TRBV9	NA	TRBJ1-6	few	15	TGTGCCAGCAGCCCCCTGGGCAGGGGTGATTCACCCCTCCACTTT	CASSPLGRGDSPLHF
TRBV6-1	TRBD1	TRBJ1-2	once	14	TGTGCCAGCACCTCGACAGGGGGCGACGATGGCTACACCTTC	CASTSTGGDDGYTF
TRBV20-1	TRBD1	TRBJ2-2	NA	17	TGCAGTGCTAGCCAGCGGACAGGGGGCGCAGAGGCCGGGGAGCTGTTTTTT	CSASQRTGGAEAGELFF
TRBV6-2/TRBV6-3	NA	TRBJ2-7	many	14	TGTGCCAGCAGTTACGATTCATTAAGCTACGAGCAGTACTTC	CASSYDSLSYEQYF
TRBV28	TRBD1	TRBJ2-4	many	15	TGTGCCAGCAGTTTGAGGGGACAGGGGAAAAACATTCAGTACTTC	CASSLRGQGKNIQYF
TRBV5-1	NA	TRBJ1-1	many	16	TGCGCCAGCAGCTTGGGAGGCTACAGGGATGTCACTGAAGCTTTCTTT	CASSLGGYRDVTEAFF
TRBV12-3/TRBV12-4	NA	TRBJ2-2	NA	13	TGTGCCAGCAGCCCGATACGGTCCGGGGAGCTGTTTTTT	CASSPIRSGELFF
TRBV6-5	NA	TRBJ1-1	NA	16	TGTGCCAGCAGTTACCTTGGGGCCCTGGGGATGGGTGAAGCTTTCTTT	CASSYLGALGMGEAFF
TRBV28	NA	TRBJ2-7	many	14	TGTGCCAGCAGTACTCCGTGGCAGCGCTACGAGCAGTACTTC	CASSTPWQRYEQYF
TRBV5-1	NA	TRBJ2-2	NA	15	TGCGCCAGCAGCTTGGGGAGGGGCAGCACCGGGGAGCTGTTTTTT	CASSLGRGSTGELFF
TRBV4-1	TRBD1	TRBJ2-7	NA	18	TGCGCCAGCAGCCACACGTACGATTCCCACCAGGGGGCGAACGAGCAGTACTTC	CASSHTYDSHQGANEQYF
TRBV19	NA	TRBJ2-4	NA	15	TGTGCCAGTAGCTACCTTACCGGAGCCAAAAACATTCAGTACTTC	CASSYLTGAKNIQYF
TRBV28	NA	TRBJ1-1	many	15	TGTGCCAGCAGCCAGCCGGGACTTCAGAACACTGAAGCTTTCTTT	CASSQPGLQNTEAFF
TRBV6-1	NA	TRBJ1-5	NA	14	TGTGCCAGCGGTACACCGATGAGCAATCAGCCCCAGCATTTT	CASGTPMSNQPQHF
TRBV12-3/TRBV12-4	NA	TRBJ1-4	NA	13	TGTGCCAGCAGTTTAGGACAGAATGAAAAACTGTTTTTT	CASSLGQNEKLFF
TRBV28	NA	TRBJ2-7	NA	12	TGTGCCAGCAGTTTATTGATAGGCGAGCAGTACTTC	CASSLLIGEQYF
TRBV7-6	NA	TRBJ1-2	many	13	TGTGCCAGCAGCTTAAGCAGGGCCTATGGCTACACCTTC	CASSLSRAYGYTF
TRBV12-3/TRBV12-4	NA	TRBJ1-1	many	11	TGTGCCAGCAGAAGGACAGCTGAAGCTTTCTTT	CASRRTAEAFF
TRBV30	NA	TRBJ2-2	NA	17	TGTGCCTGGAACCCCACTAGATCGGGACGCGGCACCGGGGAGCTGTTTTTT	CAWNPTRSGRGTGELFF
TRBV30	NA	TRBJ1-1	once	14	TGTGCCTGGAGTGTAGGCCCGGGGGCGGCTGAAGCTTTCTTT	CAWSVGPGAAEAFF
TRBV29-1	NA	TRBJ2-5	many	13	TGCAGCGGCCGGGGCAGCGGAGGAGAGACCCAGTACTTC	CSGRGSGGETQYF
TRBV7-2	NA	TRBJ2-7	many	14	TGTGCCAGCAGGGTTATCACAGGCAGCTACGAGCAGTACTTC	CASRVITGSYEQYF
TRBV3-1	TRBD1	TRBJ2-5	many	16	TGTGCCAGCAGCCAAGATTCTGGACAGGACCAAGAGACCCAGTACTTC	CASSQDSGQDQETQYF